Presented here are 5 T cell receptor beta chains from one specimen sequenced in a study of T cell repertoires in cytomegalovirus infection. TCRdb fed the reads into MiXCR, producing one record per CDR3 protein. Among a few hundred thousand distinct CDR3 sequences listed, approximately 32% were seen once. Which antigens these TCRs recognize remains unknown. The starting material was cultured PBMCs, obtained from culture after CMV antigen stimulation. These receptors all come from a human donor in good health (CMV status not recorded). Some clones in this sample may be carry-over from other donors' samples.

The rearrangement links TRBV19 to TRBJ2-2, with a possible D match to TRBD2 (6 bases). This CDR3 contains 14 residues. The V gene's germline CDR1 is LNHDA and CDR2 SQIVND (reference sequence). With 3 bases removed from V and 3 bases from J, the gap between germline ends came to 8 bases. The CDR3 here is CASSIIADTGELFF. The DNA of the CDR3 is TGTGCCAGTAGTATTATAGCGGACACCGGGGAGCTGTTTTTT.

This clonotype was counted between two and nine times. The chain uses TRBV24-1 and TRBJ2-3, with 11 bases identical to TRBD2. The CDR3 has 13 amino acids. Germline CDR1 is KGHDR and CDR2 is SFDVKD. Trimming cost V 8 bases and J 4 bases; bases outside gene matches: 1. The CDR3 region is CATMTSGADTQYF. Written as DNA, the CDR3 is TGTGCCACCATGACTAGCGGGGCAGATACGCAGTATTTT.

The chain uses TRBV7-6 and TRBJ2-1, with 7 bases identical to TRBD2. CDR1 SGHVS and CDR2 FNYEAQ come from the germline V gene. V lost 2 bases to trimming and J lost 5 bases; unmatched junction nucleotides: 6. This CDR3 contains 15 residues. CDR3 in DNA: TGTGCCAGCAGCTTATCCGGGGGAGGGGACAATGAGCAGTTCTTC. This codes for CASSLSGGGDNEQFF.

This chain links TRBV3-1 with TRBJ1-1, with D possibly being TRBD1 (5 bases). CDR3 size: 11 residues. V dropped 0 bases and J dropped 11 bases, with 7 bases sitting between them. CDR1 LGHDT and CDR2 YNNKEL come from the germline V gene (reference sequence). CDR3 protein: CASSQERGAFF. The DNA for the CDR3 is TGTGCCAGCAGCCAAGAGCGGGGGGCTTTCTTT.

The chain joins TRBV27 to TRBJ2-3; D is uncertain. This CDR3 is 13 amino acids long. Trimming removed 2 bases from V and 0 bases from J, with 3 bases in between. CDR1 and CDR2 (germline): MNHEY, SMNVEV (reference sequence). The CDR3 here is CASSLLSTDTQYF. The DNA for the CDR3 is TGTGCCAGCAGTTTACTGAGCACAGATACGCAGTATTTT.